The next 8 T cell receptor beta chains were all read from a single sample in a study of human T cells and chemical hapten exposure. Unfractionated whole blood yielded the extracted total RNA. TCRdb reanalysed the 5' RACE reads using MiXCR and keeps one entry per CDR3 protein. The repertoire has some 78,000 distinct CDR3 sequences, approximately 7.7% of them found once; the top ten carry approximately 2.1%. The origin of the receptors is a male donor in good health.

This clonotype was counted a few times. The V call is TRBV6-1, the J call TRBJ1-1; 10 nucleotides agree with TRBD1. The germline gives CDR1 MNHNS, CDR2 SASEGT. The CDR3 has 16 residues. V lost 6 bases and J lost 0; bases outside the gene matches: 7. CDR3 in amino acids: CASSLDRGRVNTEAFF. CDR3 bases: TGTGCCAGCAGCCTAGACAGGGGGCGGGTGAACACTGAAGCTTTCTTT.

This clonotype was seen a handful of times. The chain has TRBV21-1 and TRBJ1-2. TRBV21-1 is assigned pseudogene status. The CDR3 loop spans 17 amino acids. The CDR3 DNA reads TGTGCCAGCAGCAAAAAACGGTCTAGAGGGTTCAGCTATGGCTACACCTTC. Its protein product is CASSKKRSRGFSYGYTF.

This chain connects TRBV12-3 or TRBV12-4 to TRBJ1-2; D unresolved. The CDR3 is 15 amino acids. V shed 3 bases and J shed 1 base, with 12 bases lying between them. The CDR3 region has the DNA TGTGCCAGCAGTTTTGGGGTGGCAGATAACTATGGCTACACCTTC. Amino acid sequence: CASSFGVADNYGYTF.

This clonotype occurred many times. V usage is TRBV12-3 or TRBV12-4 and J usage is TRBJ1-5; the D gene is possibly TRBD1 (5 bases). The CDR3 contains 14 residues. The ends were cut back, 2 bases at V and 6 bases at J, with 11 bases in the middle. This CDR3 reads CASSLSGGSQPQHF. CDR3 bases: TGTGCCAGCAGTTTATCCGGGGGGAGTCAGCCCCAGCATTTT.

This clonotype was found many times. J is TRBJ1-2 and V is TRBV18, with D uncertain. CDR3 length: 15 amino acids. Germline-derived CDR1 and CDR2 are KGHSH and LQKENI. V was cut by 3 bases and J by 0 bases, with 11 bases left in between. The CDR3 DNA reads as TGTGCCAGCTCACCTGACGGGCTCACTAACTATGGCTACACCTTC. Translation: CASSPDGLTNYGYTF.

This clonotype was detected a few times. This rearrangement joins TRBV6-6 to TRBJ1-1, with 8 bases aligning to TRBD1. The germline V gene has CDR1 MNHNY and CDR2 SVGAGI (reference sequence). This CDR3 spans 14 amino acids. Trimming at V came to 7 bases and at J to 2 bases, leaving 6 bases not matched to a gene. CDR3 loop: CASNPGGTNTEAFF. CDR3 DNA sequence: TGTGCCAGCAACCCAGGGGGCACCAACACTGAAGCTTTCTTT.

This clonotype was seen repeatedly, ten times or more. CDR3 nucleotide sequence: TGTGCCAGCAGCCCAACAGGGACCCCGAACACCGGGGAGCTGTTTTTT. Translated: CASSPTGTPNTGELFF. The chain links TRBV7-6 to TRBJ2-2, with D perhaps TRBD1 (6 bases). V was trimmed by 5 bases and J by 0 bases, leaving 13 bases between them. This CDR3 contains 16 residues. The germline gives CDR1 SGHVS, CDR2 FNYEAQ.

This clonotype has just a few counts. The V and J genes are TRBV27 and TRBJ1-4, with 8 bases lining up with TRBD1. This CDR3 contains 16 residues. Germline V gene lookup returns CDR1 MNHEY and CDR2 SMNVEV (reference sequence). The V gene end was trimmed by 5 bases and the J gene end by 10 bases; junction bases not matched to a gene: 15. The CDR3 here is CASSPDREEVPRKLFF. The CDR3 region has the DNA TGTGCCAGCAGTCCGGACAGGGAAGAGGTCCCGCGAAAACTGTTTTTT. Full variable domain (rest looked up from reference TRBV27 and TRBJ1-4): EAQVTQNPRYLITVTGKKLTVTCSQNMNHEYMSWYRQDPGLGLRQIYYSMNVEVTDKGDVPEGYKVSRKEKRNFPLILESPSPNQTSLYFCASSPDREEVPRKLFFGSGTQLSVL.